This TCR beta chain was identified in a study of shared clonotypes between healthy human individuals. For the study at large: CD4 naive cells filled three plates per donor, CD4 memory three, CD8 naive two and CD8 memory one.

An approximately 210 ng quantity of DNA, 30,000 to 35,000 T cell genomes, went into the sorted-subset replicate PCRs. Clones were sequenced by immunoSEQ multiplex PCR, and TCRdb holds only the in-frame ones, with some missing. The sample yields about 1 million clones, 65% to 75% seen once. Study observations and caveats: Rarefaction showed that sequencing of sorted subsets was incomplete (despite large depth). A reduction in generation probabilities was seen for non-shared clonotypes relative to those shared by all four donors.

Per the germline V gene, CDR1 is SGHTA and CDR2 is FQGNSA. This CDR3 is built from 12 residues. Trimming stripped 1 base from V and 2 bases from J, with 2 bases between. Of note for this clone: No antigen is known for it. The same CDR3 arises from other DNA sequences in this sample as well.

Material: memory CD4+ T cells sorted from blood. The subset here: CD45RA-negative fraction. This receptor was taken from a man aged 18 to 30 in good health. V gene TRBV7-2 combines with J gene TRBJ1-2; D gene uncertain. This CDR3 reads CASSLVNYGYTF. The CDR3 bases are TGTGCCAGCAGCTTAGTAAACTATGGCTACACCTTC.